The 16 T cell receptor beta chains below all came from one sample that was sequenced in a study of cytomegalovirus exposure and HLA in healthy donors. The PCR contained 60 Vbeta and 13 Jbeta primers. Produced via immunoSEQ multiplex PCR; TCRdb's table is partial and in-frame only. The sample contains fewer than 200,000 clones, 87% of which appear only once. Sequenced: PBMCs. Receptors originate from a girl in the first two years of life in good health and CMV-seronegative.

Here the CDR3 reads CASSPLTNEKLFF. The CDR3 DNA follows: TGTGCCAGCAGCCCCCTCACTAATGAAAAACTGTTTTTT. The chain employs TRBV9 and TRBJ1-4; D gene uncertain. The germline V gene has CDR1 SGDLS and CDR2 YYNGEE. V was pared by 4 bases and J by 2 bases, with 6 bases between. The CDR3 spans 13 residues.

CDR3 coding DNA: TGCGCCAGCAGCCTAGCTCCAGGGGGCACTGAAGCTTTCTTT. This sequence encodes CASSLAPGGTEAFF. This chain connects TRBV5-1 to TRBJ1-1; 7 bases line up with TRBD1. The germline V gene encodes CDR1 SGHRS and CDR2 YFSETQ. The CDR3 length is 14 residues. Trimming cost V 4 bases and J 4 bases; bases outside gene matches: 7.

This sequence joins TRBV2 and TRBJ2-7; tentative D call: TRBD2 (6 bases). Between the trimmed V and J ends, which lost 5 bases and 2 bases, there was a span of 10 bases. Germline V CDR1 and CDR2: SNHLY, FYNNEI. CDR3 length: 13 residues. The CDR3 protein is CASSPGLPYEQYF. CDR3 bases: TGTGCCAGCAGTCCGGGACTGCCCTACGAGCAGTACTTC.

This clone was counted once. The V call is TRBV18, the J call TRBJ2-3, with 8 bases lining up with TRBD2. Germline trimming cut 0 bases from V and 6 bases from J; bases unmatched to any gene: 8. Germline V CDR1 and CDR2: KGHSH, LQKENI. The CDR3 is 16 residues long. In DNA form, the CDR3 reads TGTGCCAGCTCACCACCCGCTGCGGGAGGTGGGGATACGCAGTATTTT. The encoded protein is CASSPPAAGGGDTQYF.

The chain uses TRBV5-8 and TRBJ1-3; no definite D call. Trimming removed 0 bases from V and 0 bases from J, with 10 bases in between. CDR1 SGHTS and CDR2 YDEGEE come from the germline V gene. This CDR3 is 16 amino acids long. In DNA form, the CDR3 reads TGTGCCAGCAGCTTGGGGCGGATCAGCTCTGGAAACACCATATATTTT. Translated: CASSLGRISSGNTIYF.

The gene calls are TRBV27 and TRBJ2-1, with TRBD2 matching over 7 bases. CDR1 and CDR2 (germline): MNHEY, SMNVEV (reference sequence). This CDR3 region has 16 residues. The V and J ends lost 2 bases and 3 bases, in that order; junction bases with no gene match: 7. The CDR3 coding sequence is TGTGCCAGCAGTTTAAGGGCGGGAGTCTTCTACAATGAGCAGTTCTTC. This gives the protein CASSLRAGVFYNEQFF.

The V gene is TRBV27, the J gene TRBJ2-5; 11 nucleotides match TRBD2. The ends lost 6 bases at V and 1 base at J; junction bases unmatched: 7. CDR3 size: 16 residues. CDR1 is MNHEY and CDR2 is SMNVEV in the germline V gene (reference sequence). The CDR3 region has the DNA TGTGCCAGCAGACCCGGGACTAGCGGATTCCAAGAGACCCAGTACTTC. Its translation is CASRPGTSGFQETQYF.

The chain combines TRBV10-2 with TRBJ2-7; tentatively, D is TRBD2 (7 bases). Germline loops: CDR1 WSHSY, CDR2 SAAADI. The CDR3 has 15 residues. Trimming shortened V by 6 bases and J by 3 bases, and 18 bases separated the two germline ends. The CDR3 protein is CASRGGQGGGYEQYF. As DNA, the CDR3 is TGCGCCAGCAGGGGCGGGCAGGGAGGGGGCTACGAGCAGTACTTC.

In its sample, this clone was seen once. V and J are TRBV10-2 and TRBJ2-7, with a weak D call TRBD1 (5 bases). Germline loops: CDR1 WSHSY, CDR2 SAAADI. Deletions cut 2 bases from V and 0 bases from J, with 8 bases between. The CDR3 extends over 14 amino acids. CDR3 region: CASSEDTGSYEQYF. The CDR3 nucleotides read TGCGCCAGCAGTGAGGACACAGGCTCCTACGAGCAGTACTTC.

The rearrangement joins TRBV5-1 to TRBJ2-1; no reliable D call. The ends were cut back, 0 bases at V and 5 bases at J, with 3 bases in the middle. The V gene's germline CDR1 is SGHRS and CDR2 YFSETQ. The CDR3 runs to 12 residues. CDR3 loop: CASSLADNEQFF. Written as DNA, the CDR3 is TGCGCCAGCAGCTTGGCAGACAATGAGCAGTTCTTC.

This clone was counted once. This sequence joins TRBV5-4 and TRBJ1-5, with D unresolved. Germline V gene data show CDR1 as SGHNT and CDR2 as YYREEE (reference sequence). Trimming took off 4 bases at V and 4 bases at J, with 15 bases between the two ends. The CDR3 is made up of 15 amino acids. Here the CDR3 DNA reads TGTGCCAGCAGCCTTCTACCGGGATCTAATCAGCCCCAGCATTTT. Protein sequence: CASSLLPGSNQPQHF.

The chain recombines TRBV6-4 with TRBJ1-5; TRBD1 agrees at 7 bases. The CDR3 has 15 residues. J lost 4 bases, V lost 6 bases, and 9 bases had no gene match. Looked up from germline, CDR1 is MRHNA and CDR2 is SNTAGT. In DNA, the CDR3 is TGTGCCAGCAGGGTGGACAGGACTTTTAATCAGCCCCAGCATTTT. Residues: CASRVDRTFNQPQHF.

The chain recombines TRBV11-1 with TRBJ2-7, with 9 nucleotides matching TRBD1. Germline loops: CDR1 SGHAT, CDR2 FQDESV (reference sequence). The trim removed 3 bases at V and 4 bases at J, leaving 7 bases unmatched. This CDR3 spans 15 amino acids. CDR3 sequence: CASSFSGTGLYEQYF. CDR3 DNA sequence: TGTGCCAGCAGCTTCTCCGGGACAGGGTTATACGAGCAGTACTTC.

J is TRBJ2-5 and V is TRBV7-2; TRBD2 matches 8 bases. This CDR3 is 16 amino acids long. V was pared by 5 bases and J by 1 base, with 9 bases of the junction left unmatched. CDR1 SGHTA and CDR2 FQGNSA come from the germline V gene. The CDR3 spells CASSVRPAGVQETQYF. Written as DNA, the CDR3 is TGTGCCAGCAGCGTAAGGCCAGCGGGAGTCCAAGAGACCCAGTACTTC. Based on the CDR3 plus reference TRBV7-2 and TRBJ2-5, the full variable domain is GAGVSQSPSNKVTEKGKDVELRCDPISGHTALYWYRQSLGQGLEFLIYFQGNSAPDKSGLPSDRFSAERTGGSVSTLTIQRTQQEDSAVYLCASSVRPAGVQETQYFGPGTRLLVL.

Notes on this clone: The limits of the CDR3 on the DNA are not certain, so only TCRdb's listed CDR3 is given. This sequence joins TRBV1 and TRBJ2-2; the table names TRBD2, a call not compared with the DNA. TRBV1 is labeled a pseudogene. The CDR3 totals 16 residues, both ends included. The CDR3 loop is CTSSQVAGGITGELFF.

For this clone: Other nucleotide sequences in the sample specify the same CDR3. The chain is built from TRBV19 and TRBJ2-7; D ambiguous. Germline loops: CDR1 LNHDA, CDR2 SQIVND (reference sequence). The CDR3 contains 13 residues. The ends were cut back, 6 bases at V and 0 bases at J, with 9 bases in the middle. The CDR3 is CASSRGPSYEQYF. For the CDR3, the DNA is TGTGCCAGTAGCCGTGGGCCCTCCTACGAGCAGTACTTC.